A single sample gave rise to the 26 T cell receptor beta chains below, sequenced in a study of shared clonotypes between healthy human individuals. Only in-frame clones appear in the TCRdb table, and some are missing; sequencing was by immunoSEQ multiplex PCR. The sample has 2 million to 2.5 million clones, 85% to 95% seen once. The sequencing sample was made of naive CD4+ T cells sorted from blood. Subset denoted: CD45RA+ positively selected. These receptors all stem from a man younger than 30 in good health.

The CDR3 DNA is TGTGCCAGAAGCCTCGGACCCGGGGAGCTGTTTTTT. The encoded protein is CARSLGPGELFF. V and J are TRBV5-3 and TRBJ2-2; no firm D call. TRBV5-3 is an ORF for which the function is uncertain. Trimming removed 4 bases at V and 6 bases at J, with 7 bases between. The CDR3 is made up of 12 amino acids.

The chain is built from TRBV9 and TRBJ2-7; the D gene is possibly TRBD1 (5 bases). The CDR3 is 14 amino acids. V shed 0 bases and J shed 1 base, with 8 bases lying between them. Germline V gives CDR1 SGDLS, CDR2 YYNGEE. CDR3 region: CASSVAAGSYEQYF. CDR3 coding DNA: TGTGCCAGCAGCGTAGCGGCAGGGTCCTACGAGCAGTACTTC.

The genes are TRBV10-3 and TRBJ1-5, with D possibly being TRBD1 (5 bases). Germline lookup yields CDR1 ENHRY and CDR2 SYGVKD. The CDR3 extends over 15 amino acids. V was shortened by 3 bases and J by 0 bases, with 9 bases between the two germline ends. CDR3 in DNA: TGTGCCATCAGTGAAATAGGGGATAGCAATCAGCCCCAGCATTTT. It encodes CAISEIGDSNQPQHF.

CDR3 loop: CASSAPSRNTEAFF. In nucleotides, the CDR3 is TGTGCCAGCAGTGCCCCCTCTAGGAACACTGAAGCTTTCTTT. The gene calls are TRBV6-5 and TRBJ1-1; D is undetermined. This CDR3 has 14 amino acids. With 5 bases removed from V and 1 base from J, the gap between germline ends came to 11 bases. Germline-derived CDR1 and CDR2 are MNHEY and SVGAGI.

This chain connects TRBV7-2 to TRBJ1-5; TRBD1 is a possible D gene (6 bases). Germline-derived CDR1 and CDR2 are SGHTA and FQGNSA. V lost 0 bases and J 2 bases, leaving 11 bases between the germline ends. This CDR3 comprises 16 residues. The CDR3 spells CASSLAAGVGNQPQHF. The CDR3 coding sequence is TGTGCCAGCAGCTTAGCGGCAGGGGTTGGCAATCAGCCCCAGCATTTT. The variable domain in full, with the rest retrieved from reference TRBV7-2 and TRBJ1-5, is GAGVSQSPSNKVTEKGKDVELRCDPISGHTALYWYRQSLGQGLEFLIYFQGNSAPDKSGLPSDRFSAERTGGSVSTLTIQRTQQEDSAVYLCASSLAAGVGNQPQHFGDGTRLSIL.

This chain uses TRBV6-1 with TRBJ2-1; D is ambiguous. Trimming removed 5 bases at V and 0 bases at J, with 11 bases between. Germline-derived CDR1 and CDR2 are MNHNS and SASEGT. This CDR3 has 15 residues. The CDR3 reads CASSLDGSSYNEQFF. Written as DNA, the CDR3 is TGTGCCAGCAGTCTGGACGGCAGCTCCTACAATGAGCAGTTCTTC.

This sequence joins TRBV18 and TRBJ1-2; D may be TRBD1 (5 bases). This CDR3 has 14 residues. Per germline, CDR1 KGHSH and CDR2 LQKENI. Trimming left V 5 bases short and J 4 bases short, with 14 bases between. CDR3 amino acids: CASSFSQDSYGYTF. As DNA, the CDR3 is TGTGCCAGCTCATTCTCACAGGACTCCTATGGCTACACCTTC.

The chain recombines TRBV7-6 with TRBJ2-5; 11 bases line up with TRBD2. Germline lookup yields CDR1 SGHVS and CDR2 FNYEAQ. V gave up 5 bases and J gave up 2 bases; unmatched junction bases: 1. The CDR3 extends over 14 amino acids. The CDR3 reads CASSRLAGQETQYF. The CDR3 bases are TGTGCCAGCAGCAGACTAGCGGGGCAAGAGACCCAGTACTTC.

This chain uses TRBV10-1 with TRBJ1-1; unclear D gene. This CDR3 spans 15 amino acids. The V gene's germline CDR1 is WNHNN and CDR2 SYGVQD (reference sequence). V lost 0 bases, J lost 4 bases, and 12 bases lay in between. The DNA of the CDR3 is TGCGCCAGCAGTGAGTCCAATGAAGGTCTCACTGAAGCTTTCTTT. Its translation: CASSESNEGLTEAFF.

The chain carries TRBV5-8 and TRBJ2-3; 7 nucleotides match TRBD1. This CDR3 is built from 15 residues. Trimming took 4 bases from V and 0 from J; bases not matched to a gene: 5. Germline CDR1 is SGHTS and CDR2 is YDEGEE. CDR3 region: CASSPQGFSTDTQYF. CDR3 coding DNA: TGTGCCAGCAGCCCACAGGGGTTTAGCACAGATACGCAGTATTTT.

This chain uses TRBV27 with TRBJ1-1, with D unresolved. V shed 3 bases and J shed 1 base, with 9 bases lying between them. The CDR3 has 14 amino acids. Germline V gives CDR1 MNHEY, CDR2 SMNVEV (reference sequence). The CDR3 DNA reads as TGTGCCAGCAGTTTGTTTAAGGAGAACACTGAAGCTTTCTTT. Amino acids: CASSLFKENTEAFF.

J is TRBJ2-1 and V is TRBV29-1; maybe TRBD1 (5 bases). Germline-derived CDR1 and CDR2 are SQVTM and ANQGSEA. V dropped 3 bases and J dropped 0 bases, with 12 bases sitting between them. The CDR3 sequence is 15 residues long. CDR3 residues: CSVDGSGNSYNEQFF. CDR3 DNA: TGCAGCGTTGACGGGTCAGGGAACTCCTACAATGAGCAGTTCTTC.

V usage is TRBV11-2 and J usage is TRBJ2-1; D gene ambiguous. V was cut by 6 bases and J by 10 bases, with 10 bases left in between. The CDR3 totals 11 residues. Per germline, CDR1 SGHAT and CDR2 FQNNGV. The CDR3 bases are TGTGCCAGCAGGGAAGTTACCGAGCAGTTCTTC. Its translation is CASREVTEQFF. The whole variable domain, remainder taken from reference TRBV11-2 and TRBJ2-1, is EAGVAQSPRYKIIEKRQSVAFWCNPISGHATLYWYQQILGQGPKLLIQFQNNGVVDDSQLPKDRFSAERLKGVDSTLKIQPAKLEDSAVYLCASREVTEQFFGPGTRLTVL.

The chain carries TRBV4-1 and TRBJ1-2, with D possibly matching TRBD1 (6 bases). Trimming took off 0 bases at V and 4 bases at J, with 12 bases between the two ends. The CDR3 runs to 15 residues. CDR1 is MGHRA, CDR2 YSYEKL, per germline. The CDR3 is CASSQDATRGYGYTF. CDR3 coding DNA: TGCGCCAGCAGCCAAGACGCGACCAGGGGCTATGGCTACACCTTC.

This rearrangement joins TRBV4-1 to TRBJ2-7; possible D gene TRBD1, 6 bases. The V end lost 9 bases, the J end lost 3 bases, and 21 bases lay between the germline ends. This CDR3 region has 15 residues. CDR1 is MGHRA and CDR2 is YSYEKL in the germline V gene. The CDR3: CASYPDRVVDYEQYF. CDR3 bases: TGCGCCAGTTACCCGGACAGAGTCGTGGACTACGAGCAGTACTTC.

The sample holds one count of this clone. Other DNA sequences in this specimen translate into the identical CDR3. This chain uses TRBV18 with TRBJ2-7; the D gene is possibly TRBD2 (6 bases). This CDR3 contains 13 residues. The germline V and J ends were trimmed by 1 base and 3 bases, with 7 bases remaining between them. Looked up from germline, CDR1 is KGHSH and CDR2 is LQKENI. CDR3 in amino acids: CASSPLADYEQYF. The CDR3 bases are TGTGCCAGCTCACCACTAGCGGACTACGAGCAGTACTTC.

Concerning this clone: Lacking the conserved final phenylalanine or tryptophan, this CDR3 likely reflects a read error. DNA of the CDR3: TGTGCCTGGAGTAGGGACACCCGAAGTGGGCAGTACCTC. Protein: CAWSRDTRSGQYL. V and J are TRBV30 and TRBJ2-7, with D possibly being TRBD1 (6 bases). The CDR3 covers 13 residues. The V gene's germline CDR1 is GTSNPN and CDR2 SVGIG (reference sequence). V lost 2 bases and J 9 bases, leaving 17 bases between the germline ends.

Regarding this clone: Other DNA sequences within the sample encode an identical CDR3. The rearrangement joins TRBV7-2 to TRBJ1-3; unclear D gene. Germline values: CDR1 SGHTA, CDR2 FQGNSA. This CDR3 has 15 amino acids. V lost 1 base to trimming and J lost 0 bases, with 7 bases between them. For the CDR3, the DNA is TGTGCCAGCAGCTTAGGCGGCAGCTCTGGAAACACCATATATTTT. It encodes CASSLGGSSGNTIYF.

The gene calls are TRBV18 and TRBJ1-3; D gene uncertain. V was pared by 8 bases and J by 6 bases, with 14 bases between. This CDR3 region has 13 residues. CDR1 is KGHSH and CDR2 is LQKENI in the germline V gene. The CDR3 loop is CASGRGSENTIYF. In DNA form, the CDR3 reads TGTGCCAGCGGACGCGGTAGCGAAAACACCATATATTTT.

This chain uses TRBV7-2 with TRBJ2-2; D gene unclear. The length of the CDR3 is 15 residues. The germline gives CDR1 SGHTA, CDR2 FQGNSA. Trimming removed 5 bases from V and 1 base from J, with 11 bases in between. The CDR3 coding sequence is TGTGCCAGCAGCCTTAAGGCCAGGAACACCGGGGAGCTGTTTTTT. Amino acid sequence: CASSLKARNTGELFF.

Concerning this clone: Distinct nucleotide sequences in the sample also encode this CDR3. J is TRBJ1-1 and V is TRBV18, with D maybe TRBD1 (5 bases). CDR3 length equals 15 residues. In germline, CDR1 is KGHSH, CDR2 LQKENI. Trimming stripped 0 bases from V and 0 bases from J, with 8 bases between. As DNA, the CDR3 is TGTGCCAGCTCACCACCGGGACGCCTGAACACTGAAGCTTTCTTT. As protein: CASSPPGRLNTEAFF.

The V call is TRBV10-2, the J call TRBJ2-3; D not resolved. The CDR3 loop spans 15 amino acids. Per the germline V gene, CDR1 is WSHSY and CDR2 is SAAADI. Trimming took 8 bases from V and 2 from J, leaving 17 bases between them. CDR3 region: CASYESGPTTDTQYF. For the CDR3, the DNA is TGCGCCAGCTATGAGAGTGGCCCTACCACAGATACGCAGTATTTT.

This sequence joins TRBV6-5 and TRBJ2-7; TRBD2 matches at 9 bases. Losses at the gene ends were 3 bases for V and 7 bases for J; bases not matched to a gene: 13. The germline CDR1 and CDR2 sequences are MNHEY and SVGAGI. This CDR3 is 16 amino acids long. The DNA of the CDR3 is TGTGCCAGCAGTTATTCGAGGGCTAGCGGGGTAGGGGAGCAGTACTTC. Translating it yields CASSYSRASGVGEQYF.

The chain carries TRBV5-7 and TRBJ2-7; maybe TRBD1 (5 bases). TRBV5-7 is marked as an open reading frame, function uncertain. The length of the CDR3 is 14 residues. Trimming pared 0 bases from V and 1 base from J, leaving 8 bases between. The CDR3 loop is CASSLGRASYEQYF. The CDR3 DNA follows: TGTGCCAGCAGCTTGGGCAGGGCATCCTACGAGCAGTACTTC.

The table lists this clone with a count of one. This chain links TRBV9 with TRBJ2-3; D assignment may be TRBD1 or TRBD2 (5 bases each). Trimming took off 0 bases at V and 6 bases at J, with 14 bases between the two ends. Looked up from germline, CDR1 is SGDLS and CDR2 is YYNGEE. This CDR3 is 15 amino acids long. The DNA of the CDR3 is TGTGCCAGCAGCGTAGGAGGGGCCAGATCGGATACGCAGTATTTT. Translating it yields CASSVGGARSDTQYF. Complete variable domain (other parts from reference TRBV9 and TRBJ2-3): DSGVTQTPKHLITATGQRVTLRCSPRSGDLSVYWYQQSLDQGLQFLIQYYNGEERAKGNILERFSAQQFPDLHSELNLSSLELGDSALYFCASSVGGARSDTQYFGPGTRLTVL.

The chain links TRBV7-9 to TRBJ1-1; possible D gene TRBD1, 6 bases. The CDR3 contains 15 residues. From germline, CDR1 is SEHNR and CDR2 FQNEAQ (reference sequence). V was pared by 2 bases and J by 5 bases, with 15 bases between. CDR3 region: CASSLSGGAGTEAFF. DNA for the CDR3: TGTGCCAGCAGCTTATCGGGGGGCGCTGGGACTGAAGCTTTCTTT.